The sequence of this TCR beta chain was determined in a study of blood T cells in healthy people across ages. V was trimmed by 6 bases and J by 3 bases, leaving 15 bases between them. The CDR3 runs to 14 residues. From germline, CDR1 is DFQATT and CDR2 SNEGSKA (reference sequence). Combining a sample-barcoded 5' primer with a J-beta primer mix, a second PCR ran for about 7 to 11 cycles. TCRdb passed the 5' RACE reads through MiXCR, listing each CDR3 protein once. The repertoire has about 720,000 distinct CDR3 sequences, about a fifth of them found once; the top ten carry 22%. Sequenced: blood. The receptor was isolated from a man in his 70s in good health. The chain is built from TRBV20-1 and TRBJ1-3; D unresolved. Here the CDR3 DNA reads TGCAGTGCCCCCGCTCCGGGTTTTGGAAACACCATATATTTT. It yields the protein CSAPAPGFGNTIYF.